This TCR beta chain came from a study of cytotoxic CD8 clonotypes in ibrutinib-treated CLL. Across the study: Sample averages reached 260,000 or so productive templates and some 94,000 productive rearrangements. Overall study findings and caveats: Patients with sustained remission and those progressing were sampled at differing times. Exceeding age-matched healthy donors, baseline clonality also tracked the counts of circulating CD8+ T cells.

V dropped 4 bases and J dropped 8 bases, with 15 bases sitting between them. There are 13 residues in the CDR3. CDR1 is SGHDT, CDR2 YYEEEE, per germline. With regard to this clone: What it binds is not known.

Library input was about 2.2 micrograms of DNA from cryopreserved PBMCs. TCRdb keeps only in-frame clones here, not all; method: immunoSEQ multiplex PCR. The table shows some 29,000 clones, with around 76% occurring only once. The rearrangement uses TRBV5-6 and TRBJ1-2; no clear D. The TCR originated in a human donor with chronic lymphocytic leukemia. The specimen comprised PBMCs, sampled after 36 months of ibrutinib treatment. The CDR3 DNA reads TGTGCCAGCAGCCCCGTCGGCAGAGGCGGCTACACCTTC. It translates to CASSPVGRGGYTF.